The T cell receptor (beta chain) under discussion was sequenced for a study of blood T cell repertoires in COVID-19. Study at large: The analysed material was cDNA or gDNA that came from T cells, B-cell-depleted T cells, or PBMCs.

Authors' processing steps: Reference gene primer amplification gave nucleated cell count estimates. Data came from immunoSEQ multiplex PCR; TCRdb stores just in-frame clones and leaves some out. V and J calls and clone size are given by that table; D and trimming were obtained from the DNA. The sample includes 70,000 or so clones, about nine tenths of them seen just once. Trimming took off 0 bases at V and 0 bases at J, with 4 bases between the two ends. The CDR3 length is 13 residues. Looked up from germline, CDR1 is SGHRS and CDR2 is YFSETQ. This receptor was identified in a human donor in a cohort sampled during active COVID-19. Input material: peripheral blood. The V gene is TRBV5-1, the J gene TRBJ2-7; D not resolved. CDR3 nucleotides: TGCGCCAGCAGCTTGGGACACTCCTACGAGCAGTACTTC. Its translation: CASSLGHSYEQYF.